These T cell receptor beta chains were read from a single sample in a study of blood T cell repertoires in COVID-19. Assay: immunoSEQ multiplex PCR; the TCRdb copy retains only in-frame clones and omits some. The sample yields about 48,000 clones, 85% to 90% seen once. The sequenced material came from peripheral blood. Source of these receptors: a woman older than 75 with COVID-19, enrolled during active disease. Both conserved end residues are part of each CDR3. D genes are given only for firm matches. The listing skips clone size in some rows; elsewhere it reads once, few, many or a size class.

NA NA TRBJ1-2 TRBV9 CASSVQREGFNYGYTF TGTGCCAGCAGCGTCCAGAGGGAGGGATTCAACTATGGCTACACCTTC
once NA TRBJ1-2 TRBV6-4 CASSPNRASYGYTF TGTGCCAGCAGTCCCAACAGGGCTTCCTATGGCTACACCTTC
NA NA TRBJ1-1 TRBV15 CATSRPGSINTEAFF TGTGCCACCAGCAGGCCAGGATCCATAAACACTGAAGCTTTCTTT
once NA TRBJ1-2 TRBV9 CASSVGGGQGYTF TGTGCCAGCAGCGTAGGAGGTGGTCAGGGCTACACCTTC
NA NA TRBJ1-2 TRBV9 CASSVAGSPPRSGYTF TGTGCCAGCAGCGTAGCTGGGAGCCCCCCGAGGAGTGGCTACACCTTC
NA NA TRBJ1-2 TRBV19 CASSTQGGNGHYGYTF TGTGCCAGTAGTACGCAGGGTGGTAATGGGCACTATGGCTACACCTTC
NA NA TRBJ2-1 TRBV5-1 CASRFITGVSHEQFF TGCGCCAGCAGGTTTATCACGGGAGTTTCCCATGAGCAGTTCTTC
NA TRBD1 TRBJ1-1 TRBV9 CASSATDRVGGGTEAFF TGTGCCAGCAGCGCGACCGACAGGGTGGGCGGCGGCACTGAAGCTTTCTTT
once NA TRBJ2-5 TRBV23-1 CASSKQGASETQYF TGCGCCAGCAGTAAACAGGGAGCGTCAGAGACCCAGTACTTC
NA NA TRBJ1-1 TRBV25-1 CASRDSQNTEAFF TGTGCCAGCAGGGACTCCCAGAACACTGAAGCTTTCTTT
NA TRBD1 TRBJ1-4 TRBV2 CASRTGGFEKLFF TGTGCCAGCAGGACAGGGGGATTTGAAAAACTGTTTTTT
NA NA TRBJ2-6 TRBV4-1 CASSQGGRGSSGANVLTF TGCGCCAGCAGCCAAGGGGGAAGGGGGAGCTCTGGGGCCAACGTCCTGACTTTC
NA NA TRBJ2-1 TRBV3-1/TRBV3-2 CASSQGLSSYNEQFF TGTGCCAGCAGCCAGGGACTTAGCTCCTACAATGAGCAGTTCTTC
NA TRBD1 TRBJ1-6 TRBV2 CASRSPGQFNSPLHF TGTGCCAGCAGGTCGCCGGGACAGTTTAATTCACCCCTCCACTTT
NA TRBD1 TRBJ1-3 TRBV10-3 CAIRPQGRAGNTIYF TGTGCCATCAGACCACAGGGGCGGGCAGGAAACACCATATATTTT
NA TRBD1 TRBJ2-7 TRBV5-1 CASSYPGWGQGSYEQYF TGCGCCAGCAGCTACCCCGGGTGGGGACAGGGATCCTACGAGCAGTACTTC
NA TRBD1 TRBJ1-1 TRBV24-1 CATLGQGGTEAFF TGTGCCACCCTGGGACAGGGGGGGACTGAAGCTTTCTTT
NA TRBD1 TRBJ1-3 TRBV30 CAWSYDRVSGNTIYF TGTGCCTGGAGTTACGACAGGGTTTCTGGAAACACCATATATTTT
once TRBD2 TRBJ2-1 TRBV27 CASSFGLDNEQFF TGTGCCAGCAGTTTCGGACTAGACAATGAGCAGTTCTTC
NA TRBD1 TRBJ2-4 TRBV9 CASSGQGVKNIQYF TGTGCCAGCAGCGGCCAGGGGGTCAAAAACATTCAGTACTTC
NA NA TRBJ2-7 TRBV5-1 CASSLVGDPQNLAYF TGCGCCAGCAGCTTGGTAGGAGACCCCCAGAACCTAGCGTACTTC
NA TRBD2 TRBJ2-2 TRBV7-8 CASSPVGGSATGELFF TGTGCCAGCAGCCCAGTGGGCGGGAGCGCCACCGGGGAGCTGTTTTTT
NA TRBD2 TRBJ2-7 TRBV9 CASSVGIGGGRAYEQYF TGTGCCAGCAGCGTAGGTATCGGAGGCGGGAGGGCCTACGAGCAGTACTTC
NA NA TRBJ1-2 TRBV27 CASSSSANYGYTF TGTGCCAGCAGTTCCAGCGCGAACTATGGCTACACCTTC
NA TRBD1 TRBJ1-3 TRBV5-1 CASSGDSAGNTIYF TGCGCCAGCAGCGGGGACAGTGCTGGAAACACCATATATTTT
few TRBD1 TRBJ1-1 TRBV5-1 CASSPAGGGGRTEAFF TGCGCCAGCAGCCCGGCGGGTGGAGGGGGCAGGACTGAAGCTTTCTTT
NA NA TRBJ2-3 TRBV5-1 CASSLQRASTDTQYF TGCGCCAGCAGCTTGCAACGCGCTAGCACAGATACGCAGTATTTT
NA NA TRBJ2-2 TRBV28 CASHGQLRTGELFF TGTGCCAGCCATGGACAGTTACGCACCGGGGAGCTGTTTTTT
once NA TRBJ2-1 TRBV4-2 CASSQVGNRRGNEQFF TGTGCCAGCAGCCAAGTAGGTAACCGGAGAGGCAATGAGCAGTTCTTC
few TRBD1 TRBJ1-2 TRBV20-1 CRAGTAYGYTF TGCAGGGCTGGGACAGCCTATGGCTACACCTTC
few NA TRBJ1-2 TRBV3-1/TRBV3-2 CASSRFGYGYTF TGTGCCAGCAGCCGGTTCGGCTATGGCTACACCTTC
NA TRBD1 TRBJ1-1 TRBV6-5 CASRPTGFMNTEAFF TGTGCCAGCAGACCGACAGGGTTCATGAACACTGAAGCTTTCTTT
once NA TRBJ2-6 TRBV5-1 CASCLASSGANVLTF TGCGCCAGCTGTCTAGCTAGCTCTGGGGCCAACGTCCTGACTTTC
NA TRBD1 TRBJ1-4 TRBV28 CATIDRGTNEKLFF TGTGCCACTATTGACAGGGGAACTAATGAAAAACTGTTTTTT
NA TRBD1 TRBJ1-4 TRBV18 CASSGYRGRGEKLFF TGTGCCAGCTCAGGATACAGGGGGCGCGGTGAAAAACTGTTTTTT
NA NA TRBJ2-6 TRBV11-1 CASSLVLGSGANVLTF TGTGCCAGCAGCTTAGTGCTCGGCTCTGGGGCCAACGTCCTGACTTTC
NA NA TRBJ2-7 TRBV12-3/TRBV12-4 CASSSATGYEQYF TGTGCCAGCAGTTCGGCGACAGGCTACGAGCAGTACTTC
few NA TRBJ1-3 TRBV4-1 CASSHPPTSRSGNTIYF TGCGCCAGCAGCCACCCCCCCACATCCCGCTCTGGAAACACCATATATTTT
medium-sized TRBD1 TRBJ2-2 TRBV2 CASSEEGQGIGELFF TGTGCCAGCAGTGAAGAGGGACAGGGCATCGGGGAGCTGTTTTTT
NA TRBD1 TRBJ1-5 TRBV5-5 CASSQGQGGNQPQHF TGTGCCAGCAGCCAAGGACAGGGTGGCAATCAGCCCCAGCATTTT
few NA TRBJ1-2 TRBV5-8 CASSLGFGDGYTF TGTGCCAGCAGCCTGGGTTTTGGAGATGGCTACACCTTC
NA NA TRBJ1-3 TRBV7-8 CASSPNGFGNTIYF TGTGCCAGCAGCCCCAACGGGTTTGGAAACACCATATATTTT